A single sample is the source of the 2 T cell receptor beta chains below, sequenced in a study of Tregs in tolerant kidney transplant recipients. Repertoires were generated with immunoSEQ multiplex PCR, while TCRdb's copy carries only in-frame clones and drops some. The sample lists 100,000 to 150,000 clones; around 91% were seen once. Sequenced input: CD4+ T cells from blood. The origin of the receptors is a human donor in good health.

The rearrangement links TRBV19 to TRBJ1-5, with D maybe TRBD1 (6 bases). Germline V gives CDR1 LNHDA, CDR2 SQIVND (reference sequence). This CDR3 is 16 amino acids long. V gave up 2 bases and J gave up 0 bases, with 11 bases separating them. The CDR3 bases are TGTGCCAGTAGTATATACAGGGCCTATAGCAATCAGCCCCAGCATTTT. This sequence encodes CASSIYRAYSNQPQHF.

The rearrangement joins TRBV6-1 to TRBJ1-2, with D perhaps TRBD1 (5 bases). Germline CDR1 and CDR2: MNHNS and SASEGT. The V end was cut by 5 bases, the J end by 2 bases, with 12 bases between. This CDR3 has 14 amino acids. CDR3 in DNA: TGTGCCAGCAGTCGGGACGGACTAAACTATGGCTACACCTTC. This sequence encodes CASSRDGLNYGYTF.